Shown below are 10 T cell receptor beta chains from a single sample sequenced in a study of blood T cell repertoires in COVID-19. The method was immunoSEQ multiplex PCR; TCRdb's version includes in-frame clones alone and lacks a portion of them. The data show roughly 320,000 clones, 86% seen once. Sequencing was carried out using PBMCs or T cells enriched from blood (not recorded which). These receptors originate from a man under 40 who had recovered from COVID-19.

The chain is built from TRBV12-3 or TRBV12-4 and TRBJ1-2; a weak D match, TRBD1 (5 bases). V was cut by 2 bases and J by 5 bases, with 9 bases left in between. The CDR3 covers 13 residues. The CDR3 nucleotides are TGTGCCAGCAGTTTATCTCGGGGGTATGGCTACACCTTC. Translating gives CASSLSRGYGYTF.

The J gene is TRBJ1-6, the V gene TRBV6-5; the D is unclear. With 7 bases removed from V and 1 base from J, the gap between germline ends came to 11 bases. The CDR3 contains 15 residues. The germline gives CDR1 MNHEY, CDR2 SVGAGI. CDR3 in amino acids: CASTAGRSYNSPLHF. Here the CDR3 DNA reads TGTGCCAGCACCGCTGGGAGGTCCTATAATTCACCCCTCCACTTT.

This clone was counted a single time. The chain links TRBV11-2 to TRBJ2-1, with 14 nucleotides matching TRBD2. The ends lost 6 bases at V and 9 bases at J; junction bases unmatched: 7. This CDR3 is 15 amino acids long. The germline gives CDR1 SGHAT, CDR2 FQNNGV. The CDR3 loop reads CASRMTSGGAGEQFF. CDR3 in DNA: TGTGCCAGCAGGATGACTAGCGGGGGGGCAGGTGAGCAGTTCTTC.

The chain links TRBV18 to TRBJ1-4, with D maybe TRBD1 (5 bases). Trimming stripped 5 bases from V and 11 bases from J, with 21 bases between. The germline CDR1 and CDR2 sequences are KGHSH and LQKENI. The CDR3 extends over 15 amino acids. CDR3 nucleotides: TGTGCCAGCTCAACGGCGGGGCCCCTCATGGATAAACTGTTTTTT. Protein sequence: CASSTAGPLMDKLFF.

V and J are TRBV4-1 and TRBJ1-1, with 9 bases that match TRBD1. V dropped 6 bases and J dropped 10; count of bases not matched to a gene: 9. The CDR3 sequence is 13 residues long. The germline V gene has CDR1 MGHRA and CDR2 YSYEKL. CDR3 region: CASRRTGEKGAFF. The DNA for the CDR3 is TGCGCCAGCAGGCGGACAGGGGAGAAGGGAGCTTTCTTT.

This clone was detected only once. The chain joins TRBV2 to TRBJ1-5; a weak D match, TRBD1 (5 bases). This CDR3 spans 13 amino acids. V lost 6 bases, J lost 4 bases, and 10 bases lay in between. Looked up from germline, CDR1 is SNHLY and CDR2 is FYNNEI. CDR3: CASRRDSNQPQHF. The CDR3 nucleotides are TGTGCCAGCAGGAGGGACTCTAATCAGCCCCAGCATTTT.

The chain couples TRBV6-5 to TRBJ2-1; no reliable D call. The CDR3 covers 12 residues. Trimming cost V 4 bases and J 6 bases, with 7 bases left between them. The germline V gene has CDR1 MNHEY and CDR2 SVGAGI. The CDR3 nucleotides read TGTGCCAGCAGTTCTAGAGGCAATGAGCAGTTCTTC. Amino acid sequence: CASSSRGNEQFF.

The chain joins TRBV6-5 to TRBJ1-1; weak D call: TRBD1 (6 bases). The CDR3 length is 15 residues. Trimming took 4 bases from V and 11 from J, leaving 23 bases between them. Looked up from germline, CDR1 is MNHEY and CDR2 is SVGAGI. The CDR3 sequence: CASSFIPTEQGRAFF. The CDR3 nucleotides read TGTGCCAGCAGTTTTATACCTACTGAACAGGGTAGGGCTTTCTTT.

The gene calls are TRBV7-9 and TRBJ2-7; the D is unclear. Looked up from germline, CDR1 is SEHNR and CDR2 is FQNEAQ (reference sequence). This CDR3 spans 15 amino acids. V dropped 5 bases and J dropped 0 bases, with 14 bases sitting between them. The DNA of the CDR3 is TGTGCCAGCAGCCCCCTTAGTGTGAGCTCCTACGAGCAGTACTTC. Translated, it gives CASSPLSVSSYEQYF.

The gene calls are TRBV19 and TRBJ1-1; no definite D call. This CDR3 contains 15 residues. Germline lookup yields CDR1 LNHDA and CDR2 SQIVND (reference sequence). With 4 bases removed from V and 1 base from J, the gap between germline ends came to 13 bases. The CDR3 sequence is CASSTIPTRNTEAFF. CDR3 nucleotides: TGTGCCAGTAGTACCATTCCAACCAGGAACACTGAAGCTTTCTTT. Together with reference TRBV19 and TRBJ1-1, the CDR3 gives the full variable domain: DGGITQSPKYLFRKEGQNVTLSCEQNLNHDAMYWYRQDPGQGLRLIYYSQIVNDFQKGDIAEGYSVSREKKESFPLTVTSAQKNPTAFYLCASSTIPTRNTEAFFGQGTRLTVV.